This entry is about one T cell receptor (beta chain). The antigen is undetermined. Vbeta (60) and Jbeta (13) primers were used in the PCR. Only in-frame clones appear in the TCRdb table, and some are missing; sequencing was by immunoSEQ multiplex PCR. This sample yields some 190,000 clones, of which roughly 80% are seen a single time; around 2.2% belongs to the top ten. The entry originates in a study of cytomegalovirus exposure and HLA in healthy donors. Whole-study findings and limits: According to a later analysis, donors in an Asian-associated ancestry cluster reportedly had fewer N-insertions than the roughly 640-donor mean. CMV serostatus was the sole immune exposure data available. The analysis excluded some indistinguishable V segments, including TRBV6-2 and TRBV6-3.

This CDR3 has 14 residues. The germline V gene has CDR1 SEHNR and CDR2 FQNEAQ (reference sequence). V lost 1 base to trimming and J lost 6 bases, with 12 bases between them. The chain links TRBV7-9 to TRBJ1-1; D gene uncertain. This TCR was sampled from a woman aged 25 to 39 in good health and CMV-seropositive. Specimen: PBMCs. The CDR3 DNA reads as TGTGCCAGCAGCTTAGAGAGTACAGCTGCTGAAGCTTTCTTT. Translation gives CASSLESTAAEAFF.